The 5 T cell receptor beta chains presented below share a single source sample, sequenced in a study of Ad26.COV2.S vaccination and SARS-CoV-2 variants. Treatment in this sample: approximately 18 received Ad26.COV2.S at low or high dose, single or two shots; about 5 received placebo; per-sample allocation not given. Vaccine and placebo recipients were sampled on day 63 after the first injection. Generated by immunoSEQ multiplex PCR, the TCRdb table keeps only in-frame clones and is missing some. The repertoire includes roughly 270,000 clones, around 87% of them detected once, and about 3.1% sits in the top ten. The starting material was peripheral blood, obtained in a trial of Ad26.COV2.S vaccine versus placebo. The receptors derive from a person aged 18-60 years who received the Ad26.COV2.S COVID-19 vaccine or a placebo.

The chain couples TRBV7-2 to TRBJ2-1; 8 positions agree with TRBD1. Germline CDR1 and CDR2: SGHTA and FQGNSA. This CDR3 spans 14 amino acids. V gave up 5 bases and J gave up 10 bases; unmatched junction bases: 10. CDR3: CASSPRTGYQEQFF. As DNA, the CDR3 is TGTGCCAGCAGCCCCCGGACAGGGTATCAGGAGCAGTTCTTC. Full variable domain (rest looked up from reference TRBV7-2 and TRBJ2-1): GAGVSQSPSNKVTEKGKDVELRCDPISGHTALYWYRQSLGQGLEFLIYFQGNSAPDKSGLPSDRFSAERTGGSVSTLTIQRTQQEDSAVYLCASSPRTGYQEQFFGPGTRLTVL.

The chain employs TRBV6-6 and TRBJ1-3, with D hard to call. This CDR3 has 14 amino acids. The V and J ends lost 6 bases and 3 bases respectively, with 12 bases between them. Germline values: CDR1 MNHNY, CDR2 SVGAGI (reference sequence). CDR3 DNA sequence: TGTGCCAGCAGCCCTTCTGGGGTTGGAAACACCATATATTTT. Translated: CASSPSGVGNTIYF.

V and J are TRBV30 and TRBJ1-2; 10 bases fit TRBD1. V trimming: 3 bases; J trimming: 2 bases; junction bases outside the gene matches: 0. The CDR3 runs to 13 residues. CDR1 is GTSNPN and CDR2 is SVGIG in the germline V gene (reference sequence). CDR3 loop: CAWRDRGNYGYTF. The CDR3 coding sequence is TGTGCCTGGAGGGACAGGGGGAACTATGGCTACACCTTC. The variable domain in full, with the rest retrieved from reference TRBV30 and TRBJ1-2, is SQTIHQWPATLVQPVGSPLSLECTVEGTSNPNLYWYRQAAGRGLQLLFYSVGIGQISSEVPQNLSASRPQDRQFILSSKKLLLSDSGFYLCAWRDRGNYGYTFGSGTRLTVV.

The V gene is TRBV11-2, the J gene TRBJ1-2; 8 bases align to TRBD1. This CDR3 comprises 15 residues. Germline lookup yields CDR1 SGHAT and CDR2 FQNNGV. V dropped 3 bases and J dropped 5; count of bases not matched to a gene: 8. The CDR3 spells CASSLWTGNFYGYTF. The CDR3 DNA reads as TGTGCCAGCAGCTTGTGGACAGGGAATTTTTATGGCTACACCTTC.

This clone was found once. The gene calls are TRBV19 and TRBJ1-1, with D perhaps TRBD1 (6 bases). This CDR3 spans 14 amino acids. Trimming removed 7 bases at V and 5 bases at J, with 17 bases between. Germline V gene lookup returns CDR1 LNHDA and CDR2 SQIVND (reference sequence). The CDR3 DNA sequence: TGTGCCAGTACGCTTGGGGGCGCTCGGACTGAAGCTTTCTTT. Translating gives CASTLGGARTEAFF.